These T cell receptor beta chains were read from a single sample in a study of cytomegalovirus exposure and HLA in healthy donors. Some clones are missing from TCRdb's copy, which holds only in-frame ones; the method was immunoSEQ multiplex PCR. In the table there are 150,000 to 200,000 clones, less than 75% of which are singletons. The sample consisted of PBMCs. All receptors derive from a girl between 5 and 17 years old in good health and CMV-seronegative. Each CDR3 is given with its conserved first and last residue. The order of the fields is clone size, D gene, J gene, V gene, CDR3 DNA, CDR3 protein. The D gene is left open where the match is weak. Rows give clone size only sometimes, using once, few, many, or a class for an expanded clone.

few | TRBD2 | TRBJ2-7 | TRBV6-5 | TGTGCCAGCAGTTACTCAGGGACTAGCGAGTGGAACGAGCAGTACTTC | CASSYSGTSEWNEQYF
NA | TRBD1 | TRBJ1-5 | TRBV5-6 | TGTGCCAGCAGCTTAACAGGGGAATTAGAGCCCCAGCATTTT | CASSLTGELEPQHF
NA | TRBD1 | TRBJ2-1 | TRBV9 | TGTGCCAGCAAGGCCGGGACAGGGCGGTTCAATGAGCAGTTCTTC | CASKAGTGRFNEQFF
NA | NA | TRBJ2-1 | TRBV7-3 | TGTGCCAGCAGCCCCTTGCTAGGAGGTGAGCAGTTCTTC | CASSPLLGGEQFF
NA | TRBD2 | TRBJ2-2 | TRBV27 | TGTGCCAGCAGTTTATACGGGGGGGCCGGGGAGCTGTTTTTT | CASSLYGGAGELFF
once | NA | TRBJ1-1 | TRBV2 | TGTGCCAGCAAGAGAGGTGGAACCACTGAAGCTTTCTTT | CASKRGGTTEAFF
NA | NA | TRBJ2-2 | TRBV5-1 | TGCGCCAGCAGCTTGGTAGGGGAGAACACCGGGGAGCTGTTTTTT | CASSLVGENTGELFF
NA | NA | TRBJ2-2 | TRBV27 | TGTGCCAGCACCCCGAGACAGACCACCGGGGAGCTGTTTTTT | CASTPRQTTGELFF
NA | TRBD1 | TRBJ2-1 | TRBV5-8 | TGTGCCAGCAGGGGGGACAGGTATAATGAGCAGTTCTTC | CASRGDRYNEQFF
NA | TRBD1 | TRBJ1-1 | TRBV5-4 | TGTGCCAGCAGCTGGCGACAGGGTGCTGCCACTTCAGAAGCTTTCTTT | CASSWRQGAATSEAFF
NA | TRBD1 | TRBJ2-5 | TRBV6-5 | TGTGCCAGCAGTTATGTCGGGACAGGGGGCGAAGAGCAGTACTTC | CASSYVGTGGEEQYF
NA | NA | TRBJ2-7 | TRBV7-9 | TGTGCCAGCAGCCCTCCCTCAGGTATCGAGCAGTACTTC | CASSPPSGIEQYF
NA | NA | TRBJ1-5 | TRBV4-1 | TGCGCCAGCAGCCCCCGGGAGGGTCAGCCCCAGCATTTT | CASSPREGQPQHF
few | NA | TRBJ1-1 | TRBV30 | TGTGCCTGGACGCATGGAGTCACTGAAGCTTTCTTT | CAWTHGVTEAFF
NA | NA | TRBJ2-1 | TRBV5-1 | TGCGCCAGCATCGAGTCATCCTACAATGAGCAGTTCTTC | CASIESSYNEQFF
NA | NA | TRBJ1-1 | TRBV7-9 | TGTGCCAGCAGCCTCTCAGGGAAAACTGAAGCTTTCTTT | CASSLSGKTEAFF
NA | TRBD1 | TRBJ1-4 | TRBV4-1 | TGCGCCAGCAGCCAAGTAGGGACAGGGGATGAAAAACTGTTTTTT | CASSQVGTGDEKLFF
NA | NA | TRBJ1-2 | TRBV2 | TGTGCCAGCACGGAGTCCCCGGGTGGGGGCTACACCTTC | CASTESPGGGYTF
NA | TRBD1 | TRBJ2-2 | TRBV2 | TGTGCCAGAGGACAGGAGTACACCGGGGAGCTGTTTTTT | CARGQEYTGELFF
few | NA | TRBJ1-6 | TRBV4-1 | TGCGCCAGCGGGGGCACCAATTCACCCCTCCACTTT | CASGGTNSPLHF
NA | TRBD1 | TRBJ2-3 | TRBV18 | TGTGCCAGCTCAACCGGGACAGGACAAACAGATGCGCAGTATTTT | CASSTGTGQTDAQYF
NA | TRBD1 | TRBJ2-5 | TRBV7-9 | TGTGCCAGCAGCTTAACAGGGGAAGGGACCCAGTACTTC | CASSLTGEGTQYF